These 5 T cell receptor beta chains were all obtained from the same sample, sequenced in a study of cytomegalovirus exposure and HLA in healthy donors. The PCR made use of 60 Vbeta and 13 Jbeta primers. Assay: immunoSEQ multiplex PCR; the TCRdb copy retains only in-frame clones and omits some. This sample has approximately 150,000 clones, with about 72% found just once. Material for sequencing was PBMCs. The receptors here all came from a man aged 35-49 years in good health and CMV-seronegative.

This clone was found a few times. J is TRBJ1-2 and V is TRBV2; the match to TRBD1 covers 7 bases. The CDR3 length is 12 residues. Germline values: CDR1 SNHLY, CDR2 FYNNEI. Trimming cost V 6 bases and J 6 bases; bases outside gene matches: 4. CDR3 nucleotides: TGTGCCAGCAGCTACAGGGGCAATGGCTACACCTTC. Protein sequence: CASSYRGNGYTF. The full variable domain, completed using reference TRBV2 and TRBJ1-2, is EPEVTQTPSHQVTQMGQEVILRCVPISNHLYFYWYRQILGQKVEFLVSFYNNEISEKSEIFDDQFSVERPDGSNFTLKIRSTKLEDSAMYFCASSYRGNGYTFGSGTRLTVV.

As DNA, the CDR3 is TGTGCCAGCTCCAACAGGGAAAACTACGAGCAGTACTTC. It encodes CASSNRENYEQYF. This chain uses TRBV6-1 with TRBJ2-7, with a possible D match to TRBD1 (6 bases). The CDR3 consists of 13 residues. Deletions cut 8 bases from V and 3 bases from J, with 14 bases between. Per germline, CDR1 MNHNS and CDR2 SASEGT.

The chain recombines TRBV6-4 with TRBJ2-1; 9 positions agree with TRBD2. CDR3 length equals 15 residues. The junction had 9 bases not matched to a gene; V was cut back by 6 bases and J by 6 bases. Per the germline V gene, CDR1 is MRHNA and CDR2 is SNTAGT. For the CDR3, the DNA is TGTGCCAGCAGCAGTAGCGGGAGCAGGGGCAATGAGCAGTTCTTC. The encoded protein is CASSSSGSRGNEQFF.

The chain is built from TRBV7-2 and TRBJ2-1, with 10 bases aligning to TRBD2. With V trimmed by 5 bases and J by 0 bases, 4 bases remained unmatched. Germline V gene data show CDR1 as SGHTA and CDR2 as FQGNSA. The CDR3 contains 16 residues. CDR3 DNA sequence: TGTGCCAGCAGCCCCATAGCGGGAGGCTCCTACAATGAGCAGTTCTTC. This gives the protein CASSPIAGGSYNEQFF.

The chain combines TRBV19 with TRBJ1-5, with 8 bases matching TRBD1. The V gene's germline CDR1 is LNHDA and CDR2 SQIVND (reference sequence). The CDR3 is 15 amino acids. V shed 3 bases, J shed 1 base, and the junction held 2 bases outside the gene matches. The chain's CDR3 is CASSIGQGSNQPQHF. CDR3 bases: TGTGCCAGTAGTATCGGACAGGGCAGCAATCAGCCCCAGCATTTT.